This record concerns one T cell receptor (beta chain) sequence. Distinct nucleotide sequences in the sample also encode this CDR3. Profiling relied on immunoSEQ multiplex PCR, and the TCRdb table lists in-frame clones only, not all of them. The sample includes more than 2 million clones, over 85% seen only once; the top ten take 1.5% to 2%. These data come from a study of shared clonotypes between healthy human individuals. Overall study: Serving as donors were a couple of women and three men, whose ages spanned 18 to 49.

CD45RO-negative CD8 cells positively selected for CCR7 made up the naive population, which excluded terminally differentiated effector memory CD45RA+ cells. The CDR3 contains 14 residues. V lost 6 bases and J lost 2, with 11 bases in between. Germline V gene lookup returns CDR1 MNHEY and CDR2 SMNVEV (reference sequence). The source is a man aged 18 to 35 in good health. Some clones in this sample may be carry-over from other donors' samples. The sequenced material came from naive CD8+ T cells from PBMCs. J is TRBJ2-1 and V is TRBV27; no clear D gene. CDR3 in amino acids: CASRETGAYNEQFF. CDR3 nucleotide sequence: TGTGCCAGCAGAGAAACCGGCGCCTACAATGAGCAGTTCTTC.